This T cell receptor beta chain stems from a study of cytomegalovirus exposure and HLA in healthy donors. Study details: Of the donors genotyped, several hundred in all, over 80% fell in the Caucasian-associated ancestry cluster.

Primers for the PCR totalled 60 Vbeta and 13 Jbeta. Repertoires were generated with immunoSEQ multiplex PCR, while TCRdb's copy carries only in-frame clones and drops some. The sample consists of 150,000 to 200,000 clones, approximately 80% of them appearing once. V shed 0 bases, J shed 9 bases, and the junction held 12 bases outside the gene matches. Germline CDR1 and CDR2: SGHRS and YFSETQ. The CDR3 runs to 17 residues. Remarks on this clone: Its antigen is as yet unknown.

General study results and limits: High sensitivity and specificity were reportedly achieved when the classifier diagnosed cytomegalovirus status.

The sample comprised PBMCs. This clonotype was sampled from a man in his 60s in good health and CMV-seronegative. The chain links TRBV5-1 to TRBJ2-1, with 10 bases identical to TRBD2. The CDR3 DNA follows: TGCGCCAGCAGCTTGGATGGTGCTAGCGGGAGCGTTAGTGAGCAGTTCTTC. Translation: CASSLDGASGSVSEQFF.